The text below deals with one T cell receptor beta chain. The data originate from a study of blood T cell repertoires in COVID-19. Study-level information: PBMCs, B-cell-depleted T cells, or T cells provided the cDNA or gDNA that made up the material.

With 5 bases clipped from V and 5 bases from J, the junction kept 6 bases outside the gene matches. The CDR3 covers 15 residues. Per the germline V gene, CDR1 is LNHDA and CDR2 is SQIVND (reference sequence). Per the original data handling: Nucleated cell counts were estimated from reference gene primer amplification. Generated by immunoSEQ multiplex PCR, the TCRdb table keeps only in-frame clones and is missing some. V and J calls plus clone size are reproduced from that table; the DNA served to infer D and trimming. The sample consists of 150,000 to 200,000 clones, over 65% of them appearing once. This chain joins TRBV19 and TRBJ2-5; 12 nucleotides agree with TRBD2. The sequencing input was peripheral blood. This TCR came from a man aged 55-75 years with acute or convalescent COVID-19. CDR3 sequence (DNA): TGTGCCAGTAGTTTACTAGCGGGGGGTGCGGAGACCCAGTACTTC. Amino acids: CASSLLAGGAETQYF.